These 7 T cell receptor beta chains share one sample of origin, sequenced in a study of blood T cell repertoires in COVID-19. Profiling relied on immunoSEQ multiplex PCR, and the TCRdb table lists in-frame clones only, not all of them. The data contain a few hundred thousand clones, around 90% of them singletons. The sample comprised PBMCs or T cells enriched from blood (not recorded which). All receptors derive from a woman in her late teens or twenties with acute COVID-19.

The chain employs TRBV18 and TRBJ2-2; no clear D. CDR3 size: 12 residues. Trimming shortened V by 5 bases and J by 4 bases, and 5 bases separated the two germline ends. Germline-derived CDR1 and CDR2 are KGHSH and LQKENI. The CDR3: CASSVFTGELFF. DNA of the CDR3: TGTGCCAGCTCAGTCTTCACCGGGGAGCTGTTTTTT.

The chain's CDR3 is CASSSRAGGENTEAFF. The CDR3 DNA reads TGTGCCAGCAGCTCCCGGGCGGGGGGGGAAAACACTGAAGCTTTCTTT. The chain couples TRBV7-9 to TRBJ1-1, with a weak D call TRBD1 (5 bases). Germline CDR1 SEHNR, CDR2 FQNEAQ (reference sequence). Between the trimmed V and J ends, which lost 4 bases and 2 bases, there was a span of 17 bases. There are 16 residues in the CDR3.

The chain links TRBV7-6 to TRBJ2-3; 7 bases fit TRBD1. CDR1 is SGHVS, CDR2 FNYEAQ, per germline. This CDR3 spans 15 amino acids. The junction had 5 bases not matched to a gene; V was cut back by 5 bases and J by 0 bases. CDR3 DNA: TGTGCCAGCAGCCTCCAACAGGGGAGCACAGATACGCAGTATTTT. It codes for CASSLQQGSTDTQYF.

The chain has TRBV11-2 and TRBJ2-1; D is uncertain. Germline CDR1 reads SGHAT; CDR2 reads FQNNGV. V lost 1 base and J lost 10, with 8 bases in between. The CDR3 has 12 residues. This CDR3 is CASSLVLVEQFF. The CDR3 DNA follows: TGTGCCAGCAGCTTAGTCCTTGTCGAGCAGTTCTTC.

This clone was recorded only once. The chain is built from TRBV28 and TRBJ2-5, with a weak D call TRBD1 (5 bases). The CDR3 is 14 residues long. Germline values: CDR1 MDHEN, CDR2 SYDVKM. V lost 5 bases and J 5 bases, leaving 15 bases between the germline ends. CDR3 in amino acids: CASSGATLWETQYF. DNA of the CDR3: TGTGCCAGCAGTGGGGCGACGCTCTGGGAGACCCAGTACTTC.

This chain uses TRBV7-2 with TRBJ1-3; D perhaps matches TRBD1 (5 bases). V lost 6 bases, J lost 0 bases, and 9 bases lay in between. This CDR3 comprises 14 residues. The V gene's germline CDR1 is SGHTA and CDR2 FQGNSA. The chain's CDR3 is CASSRGFSGNTIYF. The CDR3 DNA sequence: TGTGCCAGCAGTCGGGGGTTCTCTGGAAACACCATATATTTT.

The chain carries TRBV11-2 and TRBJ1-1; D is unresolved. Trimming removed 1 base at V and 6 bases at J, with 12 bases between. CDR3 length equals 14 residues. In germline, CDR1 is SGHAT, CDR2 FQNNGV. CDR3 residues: CASSLASTFSEAFF. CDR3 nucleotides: TGTGCCAGCAGCTTAGCCTCGACATTCTCTGAAGCTTTCTTT.